This T cell receptor beta chain is from a study of blood T cell repertoires in COVID-19. Looking at the study overall: Both acute and convalescent COVID-19 samples were obtained from the United States, Italy and Spain. T cells, B-cell-depleted T cells, or PBMCs provided the cDNA or gDNA that served as material.

Each participant's cohort was designated according to participant-reported clinical history. As originally analysed: How many nucleated cells were present was estimated from reference gene primer amplification. The assay was immunoSEQ multiplex PCR, and TCRdb's table has in-frame clones only and misses some. From that table come the V and J calls and clone size; the DNA was used to work out D and trimming. The sample records under 300,000 clones, approximately 90% being singletons. The V gene end was trimmed by 11 bases and the J gene end by 4 bases; junction bases not matched to a gene: 13. The CDR3 length is 14 residues. Germline CDR1 reads SGHTA; CDR2 reads FQGTGA.

This rearrangement joins TRBV7-3 to TRBJ1-2, with TRBD1 identical over 7 bases. The sample was PBMCs or T cells enriched from blood (not recorded which). This receptor was identified in a woman in her 30s with acute COVID-19. The CDR3 nucleotides read TGTGCCGGCGGGCAGGGGGTGATCGGCTATGGCTACACCTTC. Protein sequence: CAGGQGVIGYGYTF.